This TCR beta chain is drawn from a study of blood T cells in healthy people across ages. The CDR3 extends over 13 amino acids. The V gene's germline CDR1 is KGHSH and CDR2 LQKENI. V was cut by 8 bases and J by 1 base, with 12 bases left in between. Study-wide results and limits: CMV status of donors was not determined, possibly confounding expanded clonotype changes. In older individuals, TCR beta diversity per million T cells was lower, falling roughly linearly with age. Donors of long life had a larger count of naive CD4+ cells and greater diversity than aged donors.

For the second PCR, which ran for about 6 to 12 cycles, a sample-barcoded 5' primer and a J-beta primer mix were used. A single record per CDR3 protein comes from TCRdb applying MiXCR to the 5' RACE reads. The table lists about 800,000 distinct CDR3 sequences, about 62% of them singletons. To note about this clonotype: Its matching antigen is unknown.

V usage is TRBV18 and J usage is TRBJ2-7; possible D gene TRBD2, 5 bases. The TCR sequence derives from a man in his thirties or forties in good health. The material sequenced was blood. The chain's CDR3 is CASHAGSSYEQYF. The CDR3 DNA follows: TGTGCCAGCCATGCTGGGAGTTCCTACGAGCAGTACTTC.